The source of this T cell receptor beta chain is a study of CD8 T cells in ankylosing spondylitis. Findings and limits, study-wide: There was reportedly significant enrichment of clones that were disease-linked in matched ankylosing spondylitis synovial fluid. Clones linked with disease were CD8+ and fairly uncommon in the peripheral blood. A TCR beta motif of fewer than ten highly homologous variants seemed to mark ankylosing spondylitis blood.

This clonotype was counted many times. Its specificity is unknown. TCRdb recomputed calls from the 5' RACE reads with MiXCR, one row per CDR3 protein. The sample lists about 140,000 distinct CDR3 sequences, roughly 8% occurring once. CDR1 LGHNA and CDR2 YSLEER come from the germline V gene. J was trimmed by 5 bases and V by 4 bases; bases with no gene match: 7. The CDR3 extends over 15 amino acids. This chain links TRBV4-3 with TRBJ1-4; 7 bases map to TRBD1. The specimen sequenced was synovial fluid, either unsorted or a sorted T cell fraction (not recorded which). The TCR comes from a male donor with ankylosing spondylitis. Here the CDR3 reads CASSRYRGVNEKLFF. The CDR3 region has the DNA TGCGCCAGCAGCCGTTACAGGGGTGTCAATGAAAAACTGTTTTTT.